What follows is one T cell receptor beta chain and its context. Data came from immunoSEQ multiplex PCR; TCRdb stores just in-frame clones and leaves some out. The table lists approximately 110,000 clones, about two thirds of them singletons. The data were obtained in a study of blood T cell repertoires in COVID-19. Overall study: COVID-19 samples from acute and convalescent phases originated in the United States, Italy and Spain. T cells, B-cell-depleted T cells, or PBMCs provided the cDNA or gDNA that served as material.

J lost 0 bases, V lost 5 bases, and 9 bases had no gene match. CDR1 and CDR2 from the germline V gene are SGHVS and FQNEAQ. This CDR3 is built from 17 residues. The J gene is TRBJ1-1, the V gene TRBV7-8, with TRBD1 matching 10 bases. The clonotype originates from a human donor with acute or convalescent COVID-19. The donor label of this sample is uncertain. Sequenced input: peripheral blood. CDR3 in amino acids: CASSRIGTGAMNTEAFF. The CDR3 bases are TGTGCCAGCAGCCGGATCGGGACAGGGGCGATGAACACTGAAGCTTTCTTT.